This T cell receptor (beta chain) was identified during a study of blood T cells in healthy people across ages. Whole-study findings and limits: What prevented conclusive comparison of naive and antigen-experienced cells was that PBMCs were unsorted. Strongly correlated with naive T cell percentage was TCR beta diversity.

CDR1 is MNHEY, CDR2 SMNVEV, per germline (reference sequence). V shed 2 bases and J shed 1 base, with 14 bases lying between them. CDR3 length: 16 amino acids. This clonotype occurred a few times. Its specificity is not known. A sample-barcoded 5' primer and a J-beta primer mix were used in a second PCR of roughly 7 to 12 cycles. TCRdb called the 5' RACE reads again in MiXCR, with one record for every CDR3 protein. Of about a million distinct CDR3 sequences in the sample, 35% to 45% were seen once. This TCR derives from a man younger than 35 in good health. Sequencing input: blood. The chain couples TRBV27 to TRBJ1-2; D gene uncertain. The CDR3 loop is CASSLRSAEHNYGYTF. The CDR3 bases are TGTGCCAGCAGTTTACGGTCGGCTGAACATAACTATGGCTACACCTTC.